This TCR beta chain was documented in a study of control samples from healthy donors and cancer patients. Generated by immunoSEQ multiplex PCR, the TCRdb table keeps only in-frame clones and is missing some. The table records some 150,000 clones, 95% to 96% of them present only once. The CDR3 is 15 residues long. The germline V gene encodes CDR1 KGHSH and CDR2 LQKENI. With 6 bases clipped from V and 5 bases from J, the junction kept 8 bases outside the gene matches. The clonotype originates from a woman between 25 and 40 years old in good health. The specimen was blood. The rearrangement joins TRBV18 to TRBJ2-2; 8 bases map to TRBD1. The CDR3 DNA is TGTGCCAGCTCCGTTGGACAGGGCTCGACCGGGGAGCTGTTTTTT. Translating it yields CASSVGQGSTGELFF.